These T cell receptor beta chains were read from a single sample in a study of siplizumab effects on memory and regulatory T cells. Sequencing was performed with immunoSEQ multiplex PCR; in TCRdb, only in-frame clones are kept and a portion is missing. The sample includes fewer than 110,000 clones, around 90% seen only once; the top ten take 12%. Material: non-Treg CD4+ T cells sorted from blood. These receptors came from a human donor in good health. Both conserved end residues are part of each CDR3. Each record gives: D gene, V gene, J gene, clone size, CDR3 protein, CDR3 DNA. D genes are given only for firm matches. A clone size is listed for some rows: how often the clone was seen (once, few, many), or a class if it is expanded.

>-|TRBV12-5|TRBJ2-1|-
CASGPYNEQFF
TGTGCTAGTGGCCCATACAATGAGCAGTTCTTC
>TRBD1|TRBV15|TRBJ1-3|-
CATSRGTGLPPGNTIYF
TGTGCCACCAGCAGAGGGACAGGGCTACCCCCTGGAAACACCATATATTTT
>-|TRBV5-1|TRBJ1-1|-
CASSGPDSEGTEAFF
TGCGCCAGCAGCGGCCCGGACAGCGAGGGCACTGAAGCTTTCTTT
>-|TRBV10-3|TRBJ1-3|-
CAISEKEANTIYF
TGTGCCATCAGTGAGAAAGAGGCGAACACCATATATTTT
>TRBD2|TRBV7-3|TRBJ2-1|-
CASSLTVSSGDNEQFF
TGTGCCAGCAGCTTAACCGTGTCTAGCGGGGACAATGAGCAGTTCTTC
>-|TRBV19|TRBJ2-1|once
CASSIETRDKQFF
TGTGCCAGTAGTATTGAAACCAGGGACAAGCAGTTCTTC
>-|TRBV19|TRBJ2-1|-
CASSKNKDSFNEQFF
TGTGCCAGTAGTAAAAACAAGGACAGTTTTAATGAGCAGTTCTTC
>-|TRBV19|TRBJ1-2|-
CASSIGANYGYTF
TGTGCCAGTAGTATTGGCGCCAACTATGGCTACACCTTC
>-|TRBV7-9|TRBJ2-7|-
CASSDSYEQYF
TGTGCCAGCAGCGATAGCTACGAGCAGTACTTC
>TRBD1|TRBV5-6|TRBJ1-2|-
CASSQDREGYTF
TGTGCCAGCAGCCAGGACAGGGAAGGCTACACCTTC
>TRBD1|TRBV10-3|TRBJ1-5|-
CAISESSRGGNQPQHF
TGTGCCATCAGTGAGTCATCCAGGGGGGGCAATCAGCCCCAGCATTTT
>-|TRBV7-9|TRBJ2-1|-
CASSSPGSSYNEQFF
TGTGCCAGCAGCTCGCCGGGAAGCTCCTACAATGAGCAGTTCTTC
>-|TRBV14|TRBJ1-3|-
CASSSLRERGNTIYF
TGTGCCAGCAGCTCTTTGAGGGAAAGGGGAAACACCATATATTTT
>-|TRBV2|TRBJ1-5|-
CASRGDSNQPQHF
TGTGCCAGCAGGGGGGACAGCAATCAGCCCCAGCATTTT
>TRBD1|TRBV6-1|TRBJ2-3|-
CASSPGQAGTDTQYF
TGTGCCAGCAGCCCCGGACAGGCGGGCACAGATACGCAGTATTTT
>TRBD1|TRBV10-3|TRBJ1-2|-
CAKPPVTGRNGYTF
TGTGCCAAACCCCCAGTGACAGGGAGGAATGGCTACACCTTC
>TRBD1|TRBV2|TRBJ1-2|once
CASRETGLGGYTF
TGTGCCAGCAGAGAGACAGGGTTGGGGGGCTACACCTTC
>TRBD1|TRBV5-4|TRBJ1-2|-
CASSLGGQPTNYGYTF
TGTGCCAGCAGCTTGGGGGGACAGCCAACAAACTATGGCTACACCTTC
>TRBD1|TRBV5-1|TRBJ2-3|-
CASSSGQGKTDTQYF
TGCGCCAGCAGCTCGGGACAGGGAAAGACAGATACGCAGTATTTT
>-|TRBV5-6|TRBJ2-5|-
CASSALGSSGRGGETQYF
TGTGCCAGCAGCGCTCTTGGGTCTAGCGGTCGAGGGGGAGAGACCCAGTACTTC
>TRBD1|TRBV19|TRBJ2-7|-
CASSTGTGSTYEQYF
TGTGCCAGTAGTACCGGGACAGGCTCCACCTACGAGCAGTACTTC
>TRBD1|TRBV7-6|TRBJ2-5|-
CASSLGQGLQETQYF
TGTGCCAGCAGCCTGGGACAGGGCCTCCAAGAGACCCAGTACTTC
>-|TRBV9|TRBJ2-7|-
CASSVAQSYEQYF
TGTGCCAGCAGCGTAGCACAGAGCTACGAGCAGTACTTC
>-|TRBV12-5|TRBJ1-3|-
CASGFSGNTIYF
TGTGCTAGTGGTTTCTCTGGAAACACCATATATTTT
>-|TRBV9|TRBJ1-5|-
CASSVSSDSNQPQHF
TGTGCCAGCAGCGTAAGCTCGGACAGCAATCAGCCCCAGCATTTT
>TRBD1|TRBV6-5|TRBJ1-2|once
CASSYVQGGYGYTF
TGTGCCAGCAGTTACGTTCAGGGGGGATATGGCTACACCTTC
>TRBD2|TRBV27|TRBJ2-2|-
CASSLSGAGTRTGELFF
TGTGCCAGCAGTTTATCAGGGGCAGGGACTAGGACCGGGGAGCTGTTTTTT
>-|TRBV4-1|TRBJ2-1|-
CASSQYVTTQNEQFF
TGCGCCAGCAGCCAATACGTGACTACTCAGAATGAGCAGTTCTTC
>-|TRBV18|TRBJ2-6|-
CASSPRGPITSIAGANVLTF
TGTGCCAGCTCACCTAGGGGACCCATAACCAGTATTGCTGGGGCCAACGTCCTGACTTTC
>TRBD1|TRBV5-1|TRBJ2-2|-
CASSYDRGVNTGELFF
TGCGCCAGCAGCTATGACAGGGGGGTGAACACCGGGGAGCTGTTTTTT
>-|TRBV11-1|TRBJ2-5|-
CASTRGASAVETQYF
TGTGCCAGCACCCGGGGGGCGTCAGCGGTGGAGACCCAGTACTTC
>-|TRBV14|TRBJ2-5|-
CASSQWGETQYF
TGTGCCAGCAGCCAATGGGGAGAGACCCAGTACTTC
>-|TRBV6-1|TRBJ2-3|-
CASSESNKYNTQYF
TGTGCCAGCAGTGAATCGAATAAGTATAATACGCAGTATTTT
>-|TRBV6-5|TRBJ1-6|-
CASRPGTTNSPLHF
TGTGCCAGCCGTCCGGGGACAACTAATTCACCCCTCCACTTT
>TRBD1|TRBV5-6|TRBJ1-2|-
CASSYRTGNRANYGYTF
TGTGCCAGCAGCTATAGGACAGGGAATAGAGCTAACTATGGCTACACCTTC
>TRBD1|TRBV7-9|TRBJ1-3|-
CASSPFGQAFSGNTIYF
TGTGCCAGCAGCCCTTTCGGACAGGCCTTCTCTGGAAACACCATATATTTT